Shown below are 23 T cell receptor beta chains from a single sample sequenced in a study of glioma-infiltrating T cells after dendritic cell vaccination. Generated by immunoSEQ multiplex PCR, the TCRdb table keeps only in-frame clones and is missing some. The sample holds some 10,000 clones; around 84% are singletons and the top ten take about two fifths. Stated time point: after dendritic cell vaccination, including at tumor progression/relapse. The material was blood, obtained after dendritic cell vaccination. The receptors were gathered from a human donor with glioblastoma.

The CDR3 loop reads CASSQDINTEAFF. For the CDR3, the DNA is TGTGCCAGTAGTCAGGACATTAACACTGAAGCTTTCTTT. The chain has TRBV19 and TRBJ1-1, with D possibly matching TRBD1 (5 bases). The CDR3 length is 13 residues. The V end lost 5 bases, the J end lost 2 bases, and 9 bases lay between the germline ends. From germline, CDR1 is LNHDA and CDR2 SQIVND (reference sequence).

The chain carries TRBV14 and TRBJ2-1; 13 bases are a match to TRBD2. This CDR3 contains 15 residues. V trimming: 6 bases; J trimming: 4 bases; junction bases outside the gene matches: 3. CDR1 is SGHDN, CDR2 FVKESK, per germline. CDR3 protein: CASRPGLAGYNEQFF. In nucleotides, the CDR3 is TGTGCCAGCAGGCCGGGACTAGCGGGGTACAATGAGCAGTTCTTC.

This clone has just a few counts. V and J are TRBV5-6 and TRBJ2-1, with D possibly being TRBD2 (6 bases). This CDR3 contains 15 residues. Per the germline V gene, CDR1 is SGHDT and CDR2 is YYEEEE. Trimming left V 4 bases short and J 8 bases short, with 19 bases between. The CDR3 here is CASSPGAGPKDEQFF. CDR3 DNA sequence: TGTGCCAGCAGCCCCGGGGCGGGACCCAAGGATGAGCAGTTCTTC.

DNA for the CDR3: TGTGCCAGCAGCCCGTGGAGACAGTCTAGCACAGATACGCAGTATTTT. Translation gives CASSPWRQSSTDTQYF. The gene calls are TRBV2 and TRBJ2-3, with D maybe TRBD1 (5 bases). V gave up 6 bases and J gave up 0 bases, with 16 bases separating them. Germline CDR1 reads SNHLY; CDR2 reads FYNNEI. This CDR3 is 16 amino acids long.

The CDR3 sequence is CASSLLAGADTGELFF. The CDR3 bases are TGCGCCAGCAGCCTACTAGCGGGAGCTGATACCGGGGAGCTGTTTTTT. This chain connects TRBV4-1 to TRBJ2-2, with 11 bases identical to TRBD2. Germline CDR1 reads MGHRA; CDR2 reads YSYEKL. Unmatched junction bases numbered 6, after V lost 4 bases and J lost 5 bases. The CDR3 has 16 amino acids.

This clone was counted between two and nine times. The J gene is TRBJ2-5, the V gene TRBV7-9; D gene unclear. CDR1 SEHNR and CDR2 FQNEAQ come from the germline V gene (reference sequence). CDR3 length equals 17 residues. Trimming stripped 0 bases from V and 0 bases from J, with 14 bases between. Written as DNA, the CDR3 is TGTGCCAGCAGCTTAGCAAGGTCAGACTTTTACCAAGAGACCCAGTACTTC. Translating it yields CASSLARSDFYQETQYF.

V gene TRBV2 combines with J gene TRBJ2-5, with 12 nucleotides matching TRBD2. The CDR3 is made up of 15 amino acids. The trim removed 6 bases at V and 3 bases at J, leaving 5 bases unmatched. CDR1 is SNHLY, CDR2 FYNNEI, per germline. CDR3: CASSELAGGKETQYF. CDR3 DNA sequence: TGTGCCAGCAGCGAACTAGCGGGAGGTAAAGAGACCCAGTACTTC.

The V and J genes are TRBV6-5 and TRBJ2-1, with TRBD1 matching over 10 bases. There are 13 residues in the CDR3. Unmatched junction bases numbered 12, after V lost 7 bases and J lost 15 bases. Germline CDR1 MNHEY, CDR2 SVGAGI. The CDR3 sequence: CASTGSGTGVLFF. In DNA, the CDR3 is TGTGCCAGCACCGGATCCGGGACAGGGGTGCTGTTCTTC.

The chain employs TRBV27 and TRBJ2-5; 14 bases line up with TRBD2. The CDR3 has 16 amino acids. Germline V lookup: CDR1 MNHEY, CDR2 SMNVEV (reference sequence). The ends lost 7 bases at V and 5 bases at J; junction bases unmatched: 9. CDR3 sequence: CASTRLAGGGGETQYF. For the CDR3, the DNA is TGTGCCAGCACTCGACTAGCGGGAGGGGGCGGGGAGACCCAGTACTTC.

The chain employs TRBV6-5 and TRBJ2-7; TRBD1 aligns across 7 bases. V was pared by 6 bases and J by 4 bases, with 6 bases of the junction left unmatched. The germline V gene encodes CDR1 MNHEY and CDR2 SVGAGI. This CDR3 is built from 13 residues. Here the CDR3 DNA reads TGTGCCAGCAGCGAGGGGGCCACGTACGAGCAGTACTTC. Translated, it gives CASSEGATYEQYF.

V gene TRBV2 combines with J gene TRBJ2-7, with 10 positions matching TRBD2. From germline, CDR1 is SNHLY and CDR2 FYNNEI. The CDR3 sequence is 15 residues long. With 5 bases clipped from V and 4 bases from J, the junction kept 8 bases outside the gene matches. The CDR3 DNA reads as TGTGCCAGCAGTTTTTCGACTAGCGGGTTTTACGAGCAGTACTTC. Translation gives CASSFSTSGFYEQYF.

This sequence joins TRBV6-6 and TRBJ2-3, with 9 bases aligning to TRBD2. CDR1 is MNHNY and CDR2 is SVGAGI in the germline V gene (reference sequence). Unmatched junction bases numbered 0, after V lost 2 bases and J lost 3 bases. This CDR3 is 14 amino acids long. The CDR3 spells CASSYTSGTDTQYF. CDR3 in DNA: TGTGCCAGCAGTTACACTAGCGGGACAGATACGCAGTATTTT.

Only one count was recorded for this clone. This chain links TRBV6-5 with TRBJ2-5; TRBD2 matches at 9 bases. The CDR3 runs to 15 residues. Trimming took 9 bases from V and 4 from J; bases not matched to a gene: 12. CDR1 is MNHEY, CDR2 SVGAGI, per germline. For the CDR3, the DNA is TGTGCCAGTGTTAGAATAGCGGGAGTCCCAGAGACCCAGTACTTC. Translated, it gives CASVRIAGVPETQYF.

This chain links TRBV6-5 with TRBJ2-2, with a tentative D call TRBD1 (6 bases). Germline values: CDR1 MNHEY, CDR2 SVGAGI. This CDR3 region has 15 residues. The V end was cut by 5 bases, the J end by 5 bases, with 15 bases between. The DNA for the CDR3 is TGTGCCAGCAGTCACCCTCGCCAGGGGACCGGGGAGCTGTTTTTT. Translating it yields CASSHPRQGTGELFF.

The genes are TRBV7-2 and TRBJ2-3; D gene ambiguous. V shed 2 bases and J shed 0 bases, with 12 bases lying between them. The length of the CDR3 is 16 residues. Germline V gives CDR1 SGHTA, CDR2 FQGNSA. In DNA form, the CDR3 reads TGTGCCAGCAGCTTACGCCACGGTACTAGCACAGATACGCAGTATTTT. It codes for CASSLRHGTSTDTQYF.

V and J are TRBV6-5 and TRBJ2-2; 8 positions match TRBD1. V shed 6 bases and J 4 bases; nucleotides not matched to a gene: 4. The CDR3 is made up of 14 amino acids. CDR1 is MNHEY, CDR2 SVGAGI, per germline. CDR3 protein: CASRRTGSTGELFF. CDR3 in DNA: TGTGCCAGCAGGAGGACAGGGAGCACCGGGGAGCTGTTTTTT.

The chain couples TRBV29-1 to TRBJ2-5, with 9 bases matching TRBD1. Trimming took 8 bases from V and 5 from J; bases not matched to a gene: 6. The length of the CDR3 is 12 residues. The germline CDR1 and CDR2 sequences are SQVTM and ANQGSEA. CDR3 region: CSFRQGVETQYF. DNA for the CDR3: TGCAGCTTCAGACAGGGGGTGGAGACCCAGTACTTC.

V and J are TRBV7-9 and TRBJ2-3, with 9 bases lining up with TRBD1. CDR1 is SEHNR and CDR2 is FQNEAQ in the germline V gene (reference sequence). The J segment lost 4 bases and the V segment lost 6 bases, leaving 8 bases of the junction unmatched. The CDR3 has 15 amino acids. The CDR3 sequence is CASRGTGGSPDTQYF. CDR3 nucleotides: TGTGCCAGCAGGGGTACAGGGGGCAGTCCAGATACGCAGTATTTT.

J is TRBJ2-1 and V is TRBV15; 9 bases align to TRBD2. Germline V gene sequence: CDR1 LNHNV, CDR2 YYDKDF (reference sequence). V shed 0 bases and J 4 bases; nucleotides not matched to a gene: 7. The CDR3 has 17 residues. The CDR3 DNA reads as TGTGCCACCAGCAGAGAGTCCAAAGCGGGAGGATACAATGAGCAGTTCTTC. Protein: CATSRESKAGGYNEQFF.

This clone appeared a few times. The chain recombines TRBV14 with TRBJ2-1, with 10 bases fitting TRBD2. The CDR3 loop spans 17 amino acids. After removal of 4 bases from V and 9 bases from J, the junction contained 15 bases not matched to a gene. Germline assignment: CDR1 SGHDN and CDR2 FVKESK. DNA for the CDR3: TGTGCCAGCAGCCGACGTCAGCGGGAGGGCCAATGGGGTGAGCAGTTCTTC. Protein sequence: CASSRRQREGQWGEQFF.

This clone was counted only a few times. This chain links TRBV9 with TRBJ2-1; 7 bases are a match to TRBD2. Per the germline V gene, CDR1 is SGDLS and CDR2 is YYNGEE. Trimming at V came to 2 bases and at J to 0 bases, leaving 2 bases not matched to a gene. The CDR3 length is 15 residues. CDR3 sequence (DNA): TGTGCCAGCAGCGTGAGCGGGACCTCCTACAATGAGCAGTTCTTC. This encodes CASSVSGTSYNEQFF. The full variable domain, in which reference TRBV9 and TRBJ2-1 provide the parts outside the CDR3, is DSGVTQTPKHLITATGQRVTLRCSPRSGDLSVYWYQQSLDQGLQFLIQYYNGEERAKGNILERFSAQQFPDLHSELNLSSLELGDSALYFCASSVSGTSYNEQFFGPGTRLTVL.

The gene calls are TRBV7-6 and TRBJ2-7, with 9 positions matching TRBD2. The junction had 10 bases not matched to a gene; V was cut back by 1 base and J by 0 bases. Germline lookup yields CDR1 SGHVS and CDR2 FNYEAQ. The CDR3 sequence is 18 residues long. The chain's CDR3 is CASSLGSTSGFLSYEQYF. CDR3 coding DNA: TGTGCCAGCAGCTTAGGTAGTACTAGCGGGTTTCTCTCCTACGAGCAGTACTTC.

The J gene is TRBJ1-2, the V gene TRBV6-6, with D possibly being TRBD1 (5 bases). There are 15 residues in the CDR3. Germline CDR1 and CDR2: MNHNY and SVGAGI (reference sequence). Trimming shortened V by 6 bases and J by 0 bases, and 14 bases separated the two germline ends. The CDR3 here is CASSPSGVANYGYTF. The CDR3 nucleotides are TGTGCCAGCAGCCCCTCGGGGGTTGCTAACTATGGCTACACCTTC.